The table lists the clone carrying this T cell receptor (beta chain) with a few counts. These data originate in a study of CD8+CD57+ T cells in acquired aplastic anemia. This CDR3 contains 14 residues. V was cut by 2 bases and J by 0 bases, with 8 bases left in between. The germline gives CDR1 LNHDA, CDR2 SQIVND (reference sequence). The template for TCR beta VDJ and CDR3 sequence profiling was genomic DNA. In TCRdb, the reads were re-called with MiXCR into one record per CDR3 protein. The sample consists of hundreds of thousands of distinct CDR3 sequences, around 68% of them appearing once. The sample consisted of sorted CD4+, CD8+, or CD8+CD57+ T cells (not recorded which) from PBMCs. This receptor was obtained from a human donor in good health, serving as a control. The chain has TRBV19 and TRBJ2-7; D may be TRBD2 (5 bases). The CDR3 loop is CASSIRGISYEQYF. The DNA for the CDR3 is TGTGCCAGTAGTATAAGAGGGATCTCCTACGAGCAGTACTTC.